This entry concerns a single T cell receptor beta chain. Its matching antigen is unknown. Trimming took 2 bases from V and 5 from J, leaving 11 bases between them. The CDR3 is 13 amino acids. In germline, CDR1 is SGHRS, CDR2 YFSETQ. The data belong to a study of cytomegalovirus exposure and HLA in healthy donors. In the study overall: The early release's HLA-typed donors yielded 78 million or so unique TCRs. Points from the study as a whole: In a later analysis, HLA-C alleles had the fewest associated TCRs, DRB1 alleles the most. For most TCR sequences rarity was the rule, although some public TCRs occurred in many donors.

PCR involved 60 Vbeta and 13 Jbeta primers. The data were produced by immunoSEQ multiplex PCR, yet TCRdb's version contains in-frame clones alone and is incomplete. Of about 120,000 clones detected, approximately 66% appear once; the ten largest clones hold more than 6.5%. The chain is built from TRBV5-1 and TRBJ2-7; D might be TRBD2 (5 bases). This clonotype was sampled from a middle-aged woman in good health and CMV-seropositive. The sequenced sample was PBMCs. CDR3 protein: CASSFGDWDEQYF. DNA of the CDR3: TGCGCCAGCAGCTTCGGGGATTGGGACGAGCAGTACTTC.